What follows are 21 T cell receptor beta chains derived from one specimen sequenced in a study of breast tumors, draining lymph nodes, adjacent tissues (dated by TCRdb to the mid-2010s). Lymph node samples came from the axillary draining lymph nodes of breast cancer patients. The library was generated by multiplex PCR. The sequencer was an Illumina HiSeq 2000. TCRdb redid the processing of the public reads, applying fastp at Q25 and MiXCR, and retained in-frame beta chains. Identical CDR3 protein sequences are pooled into one entry, listed with their most common genes and DNA. The sample table shows fewer than 150,000 distinct CDR3 sequences, and about 20% are seen once. The ten most abundant clones make up about 2.2% of the sample. The specimen sequenced was axillary lymph node tissue. The receptors come from a female donor with breast cancer. Some clones in this sample may be carry-over from other donors' samples.

This clonotype was counted many times. The V call is TRBV16, the J call TRBJ2-7; D unresolved. This CDR3 contains 11 residues. Germline values: CDR1 KGHSY, CDR2 FQNENV. V lost 0 bases and J 5 bases, leaving 2 bases between the germline ends. The CDR3 DNA sequence: TGTGCCAGCAGCCAATCTGACGAGCAGTACTTC. Translated, it gives CASSQSDEQYF.

This clonotype came up many times. The chain has TRBV12-5 and TRBJ2-3, with D perhaps TRBD2 (5 bases). Germline V lookup: CDR1 LGHNT, CDR2 FRNRAP. V shed 3 bases and J shed 4 bases, with 17 bases lying between them. This CDR3 is 16 amino acids long. The CDR3 spells CASGFETTHSADTQYF. The CDR3 DNA follows: TGTGCTAGTGGTTTTGAGACTACGCACAGCGCAGATACGCAGTATTTT.

This clonotype has just a few counts. Here the CDR3 omits its conserved ending phenylalanine or tryptophan, so a read error is the likely source. This rearrangement joins TRBV7-8 to TRBJ1-6; no firm D call. V lost 5 bases and J 8 bases, leaving 13 bases between the germline ends. Germline CDR1 and CDR2: SGHVS and FQNEAQ. The length of the CDR3 is 14 residues. The CDR3 spells CASSPGQLDSPLHL. The CDR3, as DNA: TGTGCCAGCAGCCCTGGGCAGCTTGATTCACCCCTCCACCTT.

This clonotype was seen more than once but under ten times. A single base separates this from a much larger clone, so it may be a read error. This chain uses TRBV15 with TRBJ2-3; D unclear. This CDR3 contains 13 residues. The germline V gene has CDR1 LNHNV and CDR2 YYDKDF (reference sequence). The CDR3 DNA reads as TGTGCCGCCAGCAGAGGAGACACAGATACGCAGTATTTT. Translating it yields CAASRGDTDTQYF.

This clonotype was seen many times. The rearrangement uses TRBV6-6 and TRBJ1-5; tentatively, D is TRBD1 (5 bases). CDR1 MNHNY and CDR2 SVGAGI come from the germline V gene (reference sequence). The V gene lost 4 bases and the J gene lost 8 bases, with 15 bases spanning the gap. This CDR3 comprises 14 residues. The CDR3 DNA follows: TGTGCCAGCAGTTTCGAGGGCGCGGGGGAGCCCCAGCATTTT. This gives the protein CASSFEGAGEPQHF.

Ten or more counts support this clonotype. The rearrangement joins TRBV2 to TRBJ1-3; D gene unclear. The V and J ends lost 2 bases and 0 bases respectively, with 8 bases between them. This CDR3 has 15 amino acids. Germline assignment: CDR1 SNHLY and CDR2 FYNNEI. The CDR3 sequence: CASSEFSGSGNTIYF. In DNA form, the CDR3 reads TGTGCCAGCAGTGAATTTAGCGGCTCTGGAAACACCATATATTTT.

This clonotype was seen many times. V and J are TRBV20-1 and TRBJ2-7; a possible D gene is TRBD2 (7 bases). V gave up 6 bases and J gave up 3 bases, with 15 bases separating them. Germline lookup yields CDR1 DFQATT and CDR2 SNEGSKA (reference sequence). The CDR3 spans 13 residues. As DNA, the CDR3 is TGCAGTGCCCCCTTGAGGGGGGGCTACGAGCAGTACTTC. Translating it yields CSAPLRGGYEQYF.

This clonotype appeared many times. The V gene is TRBV7-3, the J gene TRBJ2-5; TRBD2 agrees at 7 bases. J lost 4 bases, V lost 0 bases, and 8 bases had no gene match. CDR1 and CDR2 from the germline V gene are SGHTA and FQGTGA. The CDR3 covers 16 residues. CDR3 in DNA: TGTGCCAGCAGCTTAACGGGCTATGGCGGGAGAGAGACCCAGTACTTC. Translating it yields CASSLTGYGGRETQYF.

Only one count was recorded for this clonotype. The junction departs from germline at one end; a sequencing error may be responsible. The gene calls are TRBV28 and TRBJ2-7, with 12 bases aligning to TRBD1. The V gene's germline CDR1 is MDHEN and CDR2 SYDVKM. This CDR3 spans 15 amino acids. In DNA form, the CDR3 reads TGTGCCAGCAGTTTCCACGGGACAGGGGGCTACGAGCTGTACTTC. Translation gives CASSFHGTGGYELYF.

This clonotype was found many times. This chain uses TRBV7-3 with TRBJ2-2; a possible D gene is TRBD1 (5 bases). The V gene's germline CDR1 is SGHTA and CDR2 FQGTGA. The CDR3 runs 14 residues. V was cut by 5 bases and J by 7 bases, with 14 bases left in between. The CDR3 nucleotides are TGTGCCAGCAGCATAGACAGATGGAACGGGGAGCTGTTTTTT. Translating it yields CASSIDRWNGELFF.

This clonotype was seen ten or more times. The chain joins TRBV9 to TRBJ2-3, with a possible D match to TRBD2 (5 bases). CDR3 length: 16 amino acids. Germline-derived CDR1 and CDR2 are SGDLS and YYNGEE. Trimming cost V 0 bases and J 0 bases, with 11 bases left between them. DNA for the CDR3: TGTGCCAGCAGCGTAGTCTCCAGCGGAAGCACAGATACGCAGTATTTT. Translating gives CASSVVSSGSTDTQYF.

This clonotype has only a few counts. V gene TRBV27 combines with J gene TRBJ1-2; TRBD1 agrees at 8 bases. V dropped 0 bases and J dropped 4; count of bases not matched to a gene: 1. The CDR3 sequence is 14 residues long. Germline-derived CDR1 and CDR2 are MNHEY and SMNVEV (reference sequence). For the CDR3, the DNA is TGTGCCAGCAGTTTATCTGGGACAGGCTATGGCTACACCTTC. Protein sequence: CASSLSGTGYGYTF.

For this clonotype: This may stem from a read error, because a much larger clone lies one nucleotide away. This rearrangement joins TRBV5-5 to TRBJ1-3, with D possibly matching TRBD1 (5 bases). The CDR3 consists of 17 residues. From germline, CDR1 is SGHKS and CDR2 YYEKEE (reference sequence). CDR3 nucleotides: TGTGCCTGCAGCATAGGGGACGGCATAATTGCTGGAAACACCATATATTTT. Protein: CACSIGDGIIAGNTIYF.

This clonotype was recorded many times. The chain is built from TRBV6-6 and TRBJ2-1; 9 nucleotides match TRBD1. V trimming: 8 bases; J trimming: 0 bases; junction bases outside the gene matches: 5. The length of the CDR3 is 15 residues. Germline CDR1 is MNHNY and CDR2 is SVGAGI (reference sequence). The CDR3 spells CASAPGQGSYNEQFF. CDR3 nucleotide sequence: TGTGCCAGCGCGCCGGGACAGGGCTCCTACAATGAGCAGTTCTTC.

This clonotype was detected ten times or more. The chain couples TRBV20-1 to TRBJ2-3, with D possibly being TRBD1 (5 bases). There are 11 residues in the CDR3. The germline V gene has CDR1 DFQATT and CDR2 SNEGSKA (reference sequence). With 5 bases removed from V and 8 bases from J, the gap between germline ends came to 11 bases. The CDR3 DNA follows: TGCAGTGCTCCTACAGGAGTTACGCAGTATTTT. This gives the protein CSAPTGVTQYF.

As concerns this clonotype: With a much larger clone just one base away, this may be a read error. The CDR3 region is CASSPGPSGTSGSGQFF. CDR3 DNA sequence: TGTGCCAGCTCACCAGGGCCTTCAGGGACTAGCGGGAGCGGGCAGTTCTTC. The chain couples TRBV18 to TRBJ2-1; TRBD2 agrees at 14 bases. CDR1 is KGHSH, CDR2 LQKENI, per germline. The CDR3 length is 17 residues. With 2 bases clipped from V and 12 bases from J, the junction kept 12 bases outside the gene matches.

This clonotype appeared a few times. This chain joins TRBV6-1 and TRBJ2-1; TRBD1 or TRBD2 may be the D gene (5 bases each). From germline, CDR1 is MNHNS and CDR2 SASEGT. The CDR3 has 14 residues. Trimming took off 6 bases at V and 5 bases at J, with 14 bases between the two ends. The CDR3 reads CASRPTGRDNEQFF. The CDR3 DNA follows: TGTGCCAGCAGGCCTACGGGACGGGACAATGAGCAGTTCTTC.

Notes on this clonotype: Relative to the germline gene, one junction end is altered; a read error may explain this. The chain is built from TRBV5-1 and TRBJ1-4, with a possible D match to TRBD1 (6 bases). From germline, CDR1 is SGHRS and CDR2 YFSETQ. The CDR3 loop spans 16 amino acids. The CDR3 loop reads CVSSLGDRLDNEELFF. In nucleotides, the CDR3 is TGCGTCAGCAGCTTAGGAGACAGGTTGGATAATGAAGAACTGTTTTTT. The full variable domain, rest sourced from reference TRBV5-1 and TRBJ1-4, is KAGVTQTPRYLIKTRGQQVTLSCSPISGHRSVSWYQQTPGQGLQFLFEYFSETQRNKGNFPGRFSGRQFSNSRSEMNVSTLELGDSALYLCVSSLGDRLDNEELFFGSGTQLSVL.

At least ten counts were recorded for this clonotype. The chain links TRBV5-5 to TRBJ2-5; 11 bases agree with TRBD2. V shed 3 bases and J 4 bases; nucleotides not matched to a gene: 2. The CDR3 sequence is 14 residues long. CDR1 is SGHKS and CDR2 is YYEKEE in the germline V gene (reference sequence). In DNA form, the CDR3 reads TGTGCCAGCAGCTCCCTAGCGGGAGGAGAGACCCAGTACTTC. Encoded protein: CASSSLAGGETQYF.

This clonotype occurred many times. The chain uses TRBV7-9 and TRBJ2-5; D tentatively reads TRBD1 or TRBD2 (5 bases each). V lost 3 bases to trimming and J lost 5 bases, with 19 bases between them. The CDR3 loop spans 16 amino acids. From germline, CDR1 is SEHNR and CDR2 FQNEAQ (reference sequence). CDR3 nucleotides: TGTGCCAGCAGCTTGTCCCGGGACCCTGACGGGGAGACCCAGTACTTC. Residues: CASSLSRDPDGETQYF.

This clonotype showed up just a few times. The rearrangement joins TRBV28 to TRBJ1-2, with unresolved D. Trimming took 2 bases from V and 6 from J, leaving 10 bases between them. The length of the CDR3 is 13 residues. The germline V gene has CDR1 MDHEN and CDR2 SYDVKM. The DNA of the CDR3 is TGTGCCAGCAGTTTAAGTCGTTTAGATGGCTACACCTTC. Its translation: CASSLSRLDGYTF.